The 24 T cell receptor beta chains below were found in one sample sequenced in a study of OX40 agonist ivuxolimab in advanced cancers. The library was built by means of the immunoSEQ multiplex PCR assay. TCRdb stores this immuneACCESS table with in-frame sequences only. Part of the clones is absent; in the studies checked, under half of the shortfall reflects unresolved V genes, and no reason is known for the rest. This sample comprises about 21,000 clones, about 80% of them detected only once. The ten largest clones capture around 34% of the sample. The sequences come from CD4+ or CD8+ T cells sorted from blood, collected in a trial of the OX40 agonist ivuxolimab. The source is an adult with an advanced solid tumor such as melanoma, head and neck, liver or kidney cancer.

This chain uses TRBV5-5 with TRBJ1-1; D is possibly TRBD1 (6 bases). The CDR3 extends over 14 amino acids. From germline, CDR1 is SGHKS and CDR2 YYEKEE (reference sequence). Trimming took 3 bases from V and 0 from J, leaving 9 bases between them. CDR3 sequence reads: CASSSGQMNTEAFF. CDR3 DNA: TGTGCCAGCAGCTCCGGACAGATGAACACTGAAGCTTTCTTT.

The chain has TRBV5-6 and TRBJ1-1, with D uncertain. The CDR3 runs 13 residues. Trimming removed 1 base at V and 7 bases at J, with 11 bases between. Germline assignment: CDR1 SGHDT and CDR2 YYEEEE. The CDR3 reads CASSLSVPDEAFF. CDR3 sequence (DNA): TGTGCCAGCAGCTTGTCAGTTCCAGATGAAGCTTTCTTT. The full variable domain, with the rest looked up from reference TRBV5-6 and TRBJ1-1, is DAGVTQSPTHLIKTRGQQVTLRCSPKSGHDTVSWYQQALGQGPQFIFQYYEEEERQRGNFPDRFSGHQFPNYSSELNVNALLLGDSALYLCASSLSVPDEAFFGQGTRLTVV.

This chain uses TRBV4-3 with TRBJ2-7; D uncertain. This CDR3 region has 15 residues. Germline V gene data show CDR1 as LGHNA and CDR2 as YSLEER. The V and J ends lost 1 base and 3 bases respectively, with 13 bases between them. The CDR3: CASSQGDMASYEQYF. CDR3 DNA: TGCGCCAGCAGCCAAGGCGATATGGCCAGCTACGAGCAGTACTTC.

This clone was seen many times. V and J are TRBV28 and TRBJ1-1; TRBD1 is a possible D gene (5 bases). Germline CDR1 is MDHEN and CDR2 is SYDVKM. This CDR3 has 14 residues. Between the trimmed V and J ends, which lost 2 bases and 5 bases, there was a span of 12 bases. In DNA, the CDR3 is TGTGCCAGCAGTTTAGAGGGGTCGCGAACTGAAGCTTTCTTT. Protein sequence: CASSLEGSRTEAFF.

This clone was counted only a few times. The chain has TRBV13 and TRBJ2-7; D is perhaps TRBD2 (6 bases). V was clipped by 8 bases and J by 0 bases, with 8 bases between them. Germline values: CDR1 PRHDT, CDR2 FYEKMQ (reference sequence). CDR3 length: 12 residues. The CDR3 region has the DNA TGTGCCAGCGGGAGGTTCTCCTACGAGCAGTACTTC. Protein product: CASGRFSYEQYF.

The chain has TRBV30 and TRBJ2-3; 9 positions agree with TRBD2. Germline CDR1 GTSNPN, CDR2 SVGIG (reference sequence). The CDR3 has 13 amino acids. The J segment lost 5 bases and the V segment lost 4 bases, leaving 4 bases of the junction unmatched. The CDR3 DNA reads as TGTGCCTGGAACGGCGGGAGGGAAGATACGCAGTATTTT. This translates into CAWNGGREDTQYF.

The V and J genes are TRBV7-9 and TRBJ2-3; 9 bases are shared with TRBD2. The CDR3 contains 15 residues. With 5 bases clipped from V and 2 bases from J, the junction kept 5 bases outside the gene matches. Germline values: CDR1 SEHNR, CDR2 FQNEAQ (reference sequence). The CDR3 DNA follows: TGTGCCAGCAGCCCAAGGACTAGCGACACAGATACGCAGTATTTT. It codes for CASSPRTSDTDTQYF.

The chain combines TRBV19 with TRBJ1-1, with TRBD1 as a possible D gene (6 bases). Germline loops: CDR1 LNHDA, CDR2 SQIVND (reference sequence). Trimming stripped 5 bases from V and 0 bases from J, with 10 bases between. This CDR3 comprises 14 residues. CDR3 sequence reads: CASSPWTVNTEAFF. CDR3 DNA: TGTGCCAGTAGTCCGTGGACAGTGAACACTGAAGCTTTCTTT.

This sequence joins TRBV7-9 and TRBJ2-3; 10 bases match TRBD2. Germline CDR1 reads SEHNR; CDR2 reads FQNEAQ (reference sequence). J gave up 0 bases and V 5 bases, and 5 bases lay outside the gene matches. The CDR3 covers 16 residues. The CDR3 region is CASSALAGVSTDTQYF. In DNA, the CDR3 is TGTGCCAGCAGCGCGCTAGCGGGGGTGAGCACAGATACGCAGTATTTT.

The chain has TRBV27 and TRBJ2-7; TRBD1 or TRBD2 may be the D gene (5 bases each). V was pared by 5 bases and J by 2 bases, with 13 bases between. CDR1 is MNHEY and CDR2 is SMNVEV in the germline V gene (reference sequence). The length of the CDR3 is 14 residues. The CDR3 loop reads CASSNAGAPYEQYF. Here the CDR3 DNA reads TGTGCCAGCAGTAATGCCGGGGCCCCCTACGAGCAGTACTTC.

This clone is a singleton in its sample. The chain employs TRBV5-6 and TRBJ2-7; TRBD2 agrees at 9 bases. This CDR3 region has 12 residues. Germline V CDR1 and CDR2: SGHDT, YYEEEE. With V trimmed by 4 bases and J by 7 bases, 3 bases remained unmatched. CDR3 DNA: TGTGCCAGCAGCCGAGGACTAGCGGAGCAGTACTTC. This sequence encodes CASSRGLAEQYF.

V usage is TRBV28 and J usage is TRBJ2-2; TRBD1 matches at 7 bases. Looked up from germline, CDR1 is MDHEN and CDR2 is SYDVKM. There are 13 residues in the CDR3. With V trimmed by 6 bases and J by 5 bases, 3 bases remained unmatched. The CDR3 bases are TGTGCCAGCAGCTCAGGGGGAACCGGGGAGCTGTTTTTT. Translation gives CASSSGGTGELFF.

V is TRBV5-6 and J is TRBJ1-1; no reliable D call. Germline CDR1 is SGHDT and CDR2 is YYEEEE. Trimming left V 4 bases short and J 1 base short, with 5 bases between. CDR3 length equals 12 residues. The CDR3 loop is CASSPQNTEAFF. CDR3 bases: TGTGCCAGCAGCCCCCAGAACACTGAAGCTTTCTTT.

This chain links TRBV19 with TRBJ1-6; a possible D gene is TRBD1 (5 bases). The V gene lost 5 bases and the J gene lost 6 bases, with 17 bases spanning the gap. This CDR3 contains 16 residues. CDR1 and CDR2 (germline): LNHDA, SQIVND (reference sequence). The CDR3 loop reads CASSPRGTGGNSPLHF. The CDR3 nucleotides are TGTGCCAGTAGTCCGCGGGGGACCGGTGGTAATTCACCCCTCCACTTT.

The chain carries TRBV9 and TRBJ1-1, with D perhaps matching TRBD1 (5 bases). The germline V gene encodes CDR1 SGDLS and CDR2 YYNGEE. The length of the CDR3 is 15 residues. V lost 3 bases and J lost 0, with 12 bases in between. The CDR3 nucleotides are TGTGCCAGCAGCGCCGGCGGGACCTTGAACACTGAAGCTTTCTTT. Translation: CASSAGGTLNTEAFF.

The rearrangement joins TRBV28 to TRBJ2-2; perhaps TRBD2 as D (5 bases). Germline CDR1 and CDR2: MDHEN and SYDVKM. The length of the CDR3 is 16 residues. The V end was cut by 7 bases, the J end by 5 bases, with 20 bases between. CDR3 nucleotide sequence: TGTGCCAGCACTGTCCGAAGTGAAGGGAGAACCGGGGAGCTGTTTTTT. This encodes CASTVRSEGRTGELFF. Drawing the rest from reference TRBV28 and TRBJ2-2, the complete variable domain is DVKVTQSSRYLVKRTGEKVFLECVQDMDHENMFWYRQDPGLGLRLIYFSYDVKMKEKGDIPEGYSVSREKKERFSLILESASTNQTSMYLCASTVRSEGRTGELFFGEGSRLTVL.

This sequence joins TRBV25-1 and TRBJ2-1, with D tentatively TRBD1 or TRBD2 (5 bases each). The CDR3 is made up of 13 amino acids. Per the germline V gene, CDR1 is MGHDK and CDR2 is SYGVNS. V was shortened by 2 bases and J by 8 bases, with 10 bases between the two germline ends. CDR3 loop: CASSESEGHEQFF. In DNA, the CDR3 is TGTGCCAGCAGTGAAAGTGAGGGGCATGAGCAGTTCTTC.

The chain links TRBV6-5 to TRBJ1-2; TRBD1 matches 8 bases. J was trimmed by 4 bases and V by 2 bases; bases with no gene match: 6. Germline V gene data show CDR1 as MNHEY and CDR2 as SVGAGI. The CDR3 has 15 amino acids. CDR3 amino acids: CASSYQGQDPYGYTF. The DNA of the CDR3 is TGTGCCAGCAGTTACCAGGGACAGGATCCCTATGGCTACACCTTC.

This sequence joins TRBV28 and TRBJ1-2, with 7 bases aligning to TRBD1. With V trimmed by 10 bases and J by 4 bases, 9 bases remained unmatched. Per the germline V gene, CDR1 is MDHEN and CDR2 is SYDVKM. The length of the CDR3 is 13 residues. The CDR3 protein is CATSSGGGYGYTF. In DNA form, the CDR3 reads TGTGCCACCTCATCAGGGGGAGGCTATGGCTACACCTTC.

This rearrangement joins TRBV11-2 to TRBJ2-1; the D is unclear. The V gene lost 3 bases and the J gene lost 0 bases, with 9 bases spanning the gap. Looked up from germline, CDR1 is SGHAT and CDR2 is FQNNGV. This CDR3 has 15 residues. CDR3 in amino acids: CASSFSGSSYNEQFF. CDR3 DNA sequence: TGTGCCAGCAGCTTTTCGGGTAGCTCCTACAATGAGCAGTTCTTC.

This clone occurred a few times. The chain is built from TRBV4-1 and TRBJ1-1; no reliable D call. The germline gives CDR1 MGHRA, CDR2 YSYEKL. This CDR3 contains 14 residues. V was cut by 1 base and J by 1 base, with 7 bases left in between. The CDR3 bases are TGCGCCAGCAGCCAAGTCCCAGCGAACACTGAAGCTTTCTTT. Protein product: CASSQVPANTEAFF.

This clone was detected only a few times. The chain links TRBV4-1 to TRBJ1-6; TRBD1 matches 9 bases. V lost 3 bases to trimming and J lost 10 bases; unmatched junction nucleotides: 4. CDR1 and CDR2 from the germline V gene are MGHRA and YSYEKL. The CDR3 totals 14 residues. The CDR3 is CASSQGQGNSPLHF. Here the CDR3 DNA reads TGCGCCAGCAGCCAGGGACAGGGAAACTCACCCCTCCACTTT.

V gene TRBV6-5 combines with J gene TRBJ1-1, with unresolved D. The CDR3 sequence is 13 residues long. Germline CDR1 MNHEY, CDR2 SVGAGI. Trimming removed 2 bases from V and 7 bases from J, with 11 bases in between. The CDR3 nucleotides read TGTGCCAGCAGTTACGCGGGTATTAGTGAAGCTTTCTTT. Protein sequence: CASSYAGISEAFF.

This sequence joins TRBV7-6 and TRBJ2-7; D gene ambiguous. Trimming cost V 10 bases and J 1 base, with 14 bases left between them. Germline CDR1 SGHVS, CDR2 FNYEAQ. CDR3 size: 13 residues. The CDR3 reads CAIQDLISYEQYF. The CDR3 coding sequence is TGTGCCATCCAGGACCTGATTTCCTACGAGCAGTACTTC.